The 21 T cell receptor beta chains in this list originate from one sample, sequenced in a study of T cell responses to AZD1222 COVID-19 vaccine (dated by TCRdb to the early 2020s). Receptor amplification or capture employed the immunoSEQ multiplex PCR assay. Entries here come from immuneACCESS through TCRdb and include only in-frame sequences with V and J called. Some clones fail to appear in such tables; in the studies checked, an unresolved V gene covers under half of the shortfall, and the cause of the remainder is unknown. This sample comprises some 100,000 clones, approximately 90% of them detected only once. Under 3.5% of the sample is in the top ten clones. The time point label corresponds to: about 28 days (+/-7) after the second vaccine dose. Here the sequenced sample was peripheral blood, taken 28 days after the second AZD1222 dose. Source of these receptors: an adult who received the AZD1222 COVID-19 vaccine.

The CDR3 spells CASSPGLLSDQPQHF. The CDR3 nucleotides read TGTGCCAGCAGTCCGGGACTACTCTCGGATCAGCCCCAGCATTTT. The chain carries TRBV6-5 and TRBJ1-5; maybe TRBD1 (5 bases). The CDR3 length is 15 residues. V lost 5 bases, J lost 5 bases, and 16 bases lay in between. Germline assignment: CDR1 MNHEY and CDR2 SVGAGI.

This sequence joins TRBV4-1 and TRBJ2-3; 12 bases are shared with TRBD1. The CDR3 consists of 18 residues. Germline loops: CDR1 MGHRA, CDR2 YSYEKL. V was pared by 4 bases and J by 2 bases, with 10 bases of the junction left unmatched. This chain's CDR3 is CASSLRPGQGAPTDTQYF. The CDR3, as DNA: TGCGCCAGCAGCCTCCGACCGGGACAGGGGGCCCCCACAGATACGCAGTATTTT.

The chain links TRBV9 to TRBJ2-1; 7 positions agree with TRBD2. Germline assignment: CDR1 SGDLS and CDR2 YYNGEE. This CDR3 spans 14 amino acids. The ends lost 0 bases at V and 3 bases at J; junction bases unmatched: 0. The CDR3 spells CASSVGDYYNEQFF. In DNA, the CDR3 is TGTGCCAGCAGCGTAGGGGACTACTACAATGAGCAGTTCTTC. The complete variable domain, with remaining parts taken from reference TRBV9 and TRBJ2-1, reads DSGVTQTPKHLITATGQRVTLRCSPRSGDLSVYWYQQSLDQGLQFLIQYYNGEERAKGNILERFSAQQFPDLHSELNLSSLELGDSALYFCASSVGDYYNEQFFGPGTRLTVL.

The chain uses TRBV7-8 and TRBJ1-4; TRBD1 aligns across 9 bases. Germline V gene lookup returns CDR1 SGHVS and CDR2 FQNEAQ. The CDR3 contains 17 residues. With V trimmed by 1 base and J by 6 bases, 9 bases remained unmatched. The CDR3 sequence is CASSLGASWTGDEKLFF. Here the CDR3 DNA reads TGTGCCAGCAGCTTAGGGGCCTCGTGGACAGGGGATGAAAAACTGTTTTTT.

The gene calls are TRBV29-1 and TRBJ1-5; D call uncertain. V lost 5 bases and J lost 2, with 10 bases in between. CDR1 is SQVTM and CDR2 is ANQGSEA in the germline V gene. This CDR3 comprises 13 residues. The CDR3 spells CSVSVGGNQPQHF. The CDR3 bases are TGCAGCGTTTCTGTGGGCGGCAATCAGCCCCAGCATTTT.

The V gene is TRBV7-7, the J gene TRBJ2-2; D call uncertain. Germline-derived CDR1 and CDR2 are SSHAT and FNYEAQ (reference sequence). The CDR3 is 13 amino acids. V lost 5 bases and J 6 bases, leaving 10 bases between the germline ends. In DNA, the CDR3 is TGTGCCAGCAGCCCAAGTGGAGCCGGGGAGCTGTTTTTT. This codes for CASSPSGAGELFF.

CDR3: CAGGQDSYNEQFF. The CDR3 coding sequence is TGTGCCGGTGGGCAGGACTCCTACAATGAGCAGTTCTTC. The V and J genes are TRBV6-5 and TRBJ2-1; D not certain. The CDR3 runs to 13 residues. V gave up 11 bases and J gave up 0 bases, with 11 bases separating them. Germline V gives CDR1 MNHEY, CDR2 SVGAGI.

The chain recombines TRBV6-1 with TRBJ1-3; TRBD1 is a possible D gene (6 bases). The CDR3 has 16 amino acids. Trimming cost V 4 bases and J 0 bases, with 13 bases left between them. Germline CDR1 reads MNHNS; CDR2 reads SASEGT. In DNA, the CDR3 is TGTGCCAGCAGTGCCCGGACAGAAGTCTCTGGAAACACCATATATTTT. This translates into CASSARTEVSGNTIYF.

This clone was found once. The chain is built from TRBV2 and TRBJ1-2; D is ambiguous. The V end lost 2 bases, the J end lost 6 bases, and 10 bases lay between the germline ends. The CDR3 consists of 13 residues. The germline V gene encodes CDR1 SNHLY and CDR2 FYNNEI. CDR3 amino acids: CASSERWADGYTF. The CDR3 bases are TGTGCCAGCAGTGAAAGGTGGGCGGATGGCTACACCTTC.

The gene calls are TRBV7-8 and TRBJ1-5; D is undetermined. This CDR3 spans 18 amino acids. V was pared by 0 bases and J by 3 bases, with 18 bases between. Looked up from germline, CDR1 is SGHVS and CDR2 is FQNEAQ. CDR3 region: CASSLASRRLVPNQPQHF. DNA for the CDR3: TGTGCCAGCAGCTTAGCGAGCCGGCGACTAGTCCCCAATCAGCCCCAGCATTTT.

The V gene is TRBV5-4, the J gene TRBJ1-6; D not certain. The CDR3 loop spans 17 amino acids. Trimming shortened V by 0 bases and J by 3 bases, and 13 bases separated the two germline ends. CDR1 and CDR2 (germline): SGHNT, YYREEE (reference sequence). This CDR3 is CASSLARAGVYNSPLHF. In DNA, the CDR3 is TGTGCCAGCAGCTTGGCTCGGGCGGGAGTCTATAATTCACCCCTCCACTTT.

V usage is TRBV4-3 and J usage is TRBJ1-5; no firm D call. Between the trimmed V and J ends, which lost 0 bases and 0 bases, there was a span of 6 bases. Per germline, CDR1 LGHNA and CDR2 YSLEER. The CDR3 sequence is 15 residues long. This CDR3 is CASSQDRYSNQPQHF. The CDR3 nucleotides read TGCGCCAGCAGCCAAGACAGGTATAGCAATCAGCCCCAGCATTTT.

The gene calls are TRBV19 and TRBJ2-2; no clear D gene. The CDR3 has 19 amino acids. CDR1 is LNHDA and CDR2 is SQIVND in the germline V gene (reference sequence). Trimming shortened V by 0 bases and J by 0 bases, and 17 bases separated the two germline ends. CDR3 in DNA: TGTGCCAGTAGTATAGATCGGGTCGGGCCAACCGCGAACACCGGGGAGCTGTTTTTT. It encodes CASSIDRVGPTANTGELFF.

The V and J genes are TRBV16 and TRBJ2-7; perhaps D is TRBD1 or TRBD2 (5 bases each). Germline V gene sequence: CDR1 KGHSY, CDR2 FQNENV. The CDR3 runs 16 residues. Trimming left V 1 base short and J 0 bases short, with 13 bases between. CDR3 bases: TGTGCCAGCAGCCAATTCGGGGCGTATCCCTCCTACGAGCAGTACTTC. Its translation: CASSQFGAYPSYEQYF.

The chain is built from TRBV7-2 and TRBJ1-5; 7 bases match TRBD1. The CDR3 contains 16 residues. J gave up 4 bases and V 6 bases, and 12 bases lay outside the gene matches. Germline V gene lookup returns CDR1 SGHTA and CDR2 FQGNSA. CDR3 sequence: CASSSQQGTVNQPQHF. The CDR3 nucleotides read TGTGCCAGCAGTTCTCAACAGGGGACTGTAAATCAGCCCCAGCATTTT.

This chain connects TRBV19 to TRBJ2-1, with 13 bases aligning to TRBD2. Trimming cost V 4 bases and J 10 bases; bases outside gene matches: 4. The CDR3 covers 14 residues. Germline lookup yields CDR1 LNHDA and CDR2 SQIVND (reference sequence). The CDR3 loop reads CASSRRTSGGEQFF. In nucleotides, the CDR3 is TGTGCCAGTAGTAGAAGGACTAGCGGGGGCGAGCAGTTCTTC.

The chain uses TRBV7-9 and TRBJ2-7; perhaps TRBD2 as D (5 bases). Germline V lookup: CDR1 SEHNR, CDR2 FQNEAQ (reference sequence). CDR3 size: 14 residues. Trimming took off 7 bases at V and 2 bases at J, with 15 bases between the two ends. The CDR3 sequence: CASNPTGTPYEQYF. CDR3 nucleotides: TGTGCCAGCAACCCTACGGGAACACCCTACGAGCAGTACTTC.

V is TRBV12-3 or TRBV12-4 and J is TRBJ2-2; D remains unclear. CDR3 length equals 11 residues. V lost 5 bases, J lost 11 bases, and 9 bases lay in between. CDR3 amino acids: CASSLSYELFF. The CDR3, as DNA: TGTGCCAGCAGTCTATCATATGAGCTGTTTTTT.

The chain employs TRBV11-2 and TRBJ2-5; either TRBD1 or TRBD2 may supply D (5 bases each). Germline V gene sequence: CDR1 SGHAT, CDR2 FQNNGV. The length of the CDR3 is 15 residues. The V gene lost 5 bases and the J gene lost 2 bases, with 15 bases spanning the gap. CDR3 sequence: CASSPYGATQETQYF. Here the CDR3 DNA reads TGTGCCAGCAGCCCCTACGGGGCGACTCAAGAGACCCAGTACTTC.

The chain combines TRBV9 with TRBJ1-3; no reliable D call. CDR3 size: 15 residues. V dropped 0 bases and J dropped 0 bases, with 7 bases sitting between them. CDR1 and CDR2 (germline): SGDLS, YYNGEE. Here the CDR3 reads CASSVDAVSGNTIYF. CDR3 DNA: TGTGCCAGCAGCGTAGATGCGGTCTCTGGAAACACCATATATTTT.

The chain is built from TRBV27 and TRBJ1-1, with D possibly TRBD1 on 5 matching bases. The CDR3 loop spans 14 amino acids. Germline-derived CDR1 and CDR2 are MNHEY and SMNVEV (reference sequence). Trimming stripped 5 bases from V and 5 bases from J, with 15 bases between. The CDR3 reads CASSPFRVETEAFF. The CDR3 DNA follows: TGTGCCAGCAGTCCGTTCAGGGTAGAGACTGAAGCTTTCTTT.